Reported below is one T cell receptor beta chain. The CDR3 is made up of 13 amino acids. CDR1 and CDR2 (germline): SGDLS, YYNGEE. V was clipped by 2 bases and J by 8 bases; unmatched bases: 4. The data originate from a study of cytomegalovirus exposure and HLA in healthy donors. TCRdb's table, derived via immunoSEQ multiplex PCR, lists solely in-frame clones and lacks some. The sample has roughly 180,000 clones, about 89% seen once; the top ten hold about 7.2%. The specimen was PBMCs. The chain couples TRBV9 to TRBJ1-2; 9 bases are a match to TRBD1. This clonotype originated in a man younger than 40 in good health and CMV-seropositive. The chain's CDR3 is CASSVGQGMGYTF. CDR3 bases: TGTGCCAGCAGCGTCGGACAGGGGATGGGCTACACCTTC.